These T cell receptor beta chains were read from a single sample in a study of vaccination and CD4 T cells after COVID-19. Antigens for these TCRs are unknown. TCRdb used MiXCR to reprocess the PCR reads, holding one entry per CDR3 protein. The data hold 19,000 or so distinct CDR3 sequences, with more than 70% observed a single time. Material: CD4+ T cells from blood, cultured in vitro, obtained after SARS-CoV-2 vaccination. The receptors derive from a human donor who received a COVID-19 vaccine. CDR3s include the opening cysteine and the closing phenylalanine or tryptophan. Each record gives: D gene, clone size, CDR3 length, V gene, J gene, CDR3 protein, CDR3 DNA. D genes are given only for firm matches. Clone size, where shown, is once, few, many, or a class for clones that have expanded.

d_call: -; clone_size: -; cdr3_length: 15; v_call: TRBV12-3/TRBV12-4; j_call: TRBJ1-6; cdr3_aa: CASCVMVQAGSPLHF; cdr3_nt: TGTGCCAGCTGTGTAATGGTACAGGCCGGGTCACCCCTCCACTTT
d_call: TRBD1; clone_size: -; cdr3_length: 12; v_call: TRBV2; j_call: TRBJ2-7; cdr3_aa: CASNYRGYEQYF; cdr3_nt: TGTGCCAGCAACTACAGGGGGTACGAGCAGTACTTC
d_call: TRBD1; clone_size: -; cdr3_length: 14; v_call: TRBV30; j_call: TRBJ1-5; cdr3_aa: CAWSVSGGGQPQHF; cdr3_nt: TGTGCCTGGAGTGTGTCAGGGGGCGGTCAGCCCCAGCATTTT
d_call: -; clone_size: -; cdr3_length: 16; v_call: TRBV21-1; j_call: TRBJ1-5; cdr3_aa: CASSPRDRGMNQPQHF; cdr3_nt: TGTGCCAGCAGCCCCCGGGACAGGGGAATGAATCAGCCCCAGCATTTT
d_call: -; clone_size: -; cdr3_length: 15; v_call: TRBV6-1; j_call: TRBJ2-1; cdr3_aa: CASSMTSRGNNEQFF; cdr3_nt: TGTGCCAGCAGCATGACTAGCAGGGGGAACAATGAGCAGTTCTTC
d_call: TRBD2; clone_size: -; cdr3_length: 19; v_call: TRBV2; j_call: TRBJ2-3; cdr3_aa: CASSEDKAGDRLGTDTQYF; cdr3_nt: TGTGCCAGCAGTGAAGATAAGGCGGGGGACCGTTTGGGCACAGATACGCAGTATTTT
d_call: -; clone_size: -; cdr3_length: 14; v_call: TRBV19; j_call: TRBJ1-2; cdr3_aa: CASSPQRANYGYTF; cdr3_nt: TGTGCCAGTAGCCCTCAGAGAGCTAACTATGGCTACACCTTC
d_call: TRBD1; clone_size: -; cdr3_length: 15; v_call: TRBV10-3; j_call: TRBJ2-3; cdr3_aa: CAISKTGVFTDTQYF; cdr3_nt: TGTGCCATCAGTAAGACAGGGGTGTTCACAGATACGCAGTATTTT
d_call: -; clone_size: -; cdr3_length: 12; v_call: TRBV7-8; j_call: TRBJ1-1; cdr3_aa: CASSPQLTEAFF; cdr3_nt: TGTGCCAGCAGCCCCCAATTAACTGAAGCTTTCTTT
d_call: TRBD2; clone_size: -; cdr3_length: 17; v_call: TRBV5-1; j_call: TRBJ2-2; cdr3_aa: CASSLAPSGGITGELFF; cdr3_nt: TGCGCCAGCAGCTTGGCCCCTAGCGGGGGTATCACCGGGGAGCTGTTTTTT
d_call: -; clone_size: -; cdr3_length: 17; v_call: TRBV20-1; j_call: TRBJ1-1; cdr3_aa: CSARDFRGDGMNTEAFF; cdr3_nt: TGCAGTGCTAGAGATTTTCGAGGGGACGGGATGAACACTGAAGCTTTCTTT
d_call: -; clone_size: -; cdr3_length: 11; v_call: TRBV20-1; j_call: TRBJ1-5; cdr3_aa: CSARSDLAQHF; cdr3_nt: TGCAGTGCTAGAAGTGATTTAGCCCAGCATTTT
d_call: TRBD1; clone_size: -; cdr3_length: 15; v_call: TRBV18; j_call: TRBJ1-1; cdr3_aa: CASSPGTGENTEAFF; cdr3_nt: TGTGCCAGCTCACCTGGGACAGGGGAGAACACTGAAGCTTTCTTT
d_call: -; clone_size: -; cdr3_length: 14; v_call: TRBV20-1; j_call: TRBJ1-2; cdr3_aa: CSAREGFAPYGYTF; cdr3_nt: TGCAGTGCTAGAGAAGGGTTCGCCCCCTATGGCTACACCTTC
d_call: -; clone_size: -; cdr3_length: 17; v_call: TRBV6-1; j_call: TRBJ1-2; cdr3_aa: CASSVAGWGSENYGYTF; cdr3_nt: TGTGCCAGCAGCGTTGCCGGGTGGGGGTCGGAGAACTATGGCTACACCTTC
d_call: TRBD1; clone_size: -; cdr3_length: 13; v_call: TRBV14; j_call: TRBJ1-1; cdr3_aa: CASSWDRDTEAFF; cdr3_nt: TGTGCCAGCAGCTGGGACAGGGACACTGAAGCTTTCTTT
d_call: -; clone_size: -; cdr3_length: 12; v_call: TRBV6-4; j_call: TRBJ1-1; cdr3_aa: CASRGQNTEAFF; cdr3_nt: TGTGCCAGCAGGGGACAGAACACTGAAGCTTTCTTT
d_call: -; clone_size: few; cdr3_length: 14; v_call: TRBV7-2; j_call: TRBJ1-2; cdr3_aa: CASSLGGFSGGYTF; cdr3_nt: TGTGCCAGCAGCTTGGGAGGGTTCTCCGGGGGCTACACCTTC
d_call: -; clone_size: few; cdr3_length: 13; v_call: TRBV5-1; j_call: TRBJ1-1; cdr3_aa: CASSFRETTEAFF; cdr3_nt: TGCGCCAGCAGTTTCAGAGAGACCACTGAAGCTTTCTTT
d_call: TRBD1; clone_size: -; cdr3_length: 15; v_call: TRBV7-2; j_call: TRBJ1-2; cdr3_aa: CASSVRTGGGYGYTF; cdr3_nt: TGTGCCAGCAGCGTAAGGACAGGGGGTGGGTACGGCTACACCTTC
d_call: -; clone_size: -; cdr3_length: 12; v_call: TRBV6-1; j_call: TRBJ1-4; cdr3_aa: CASRTTNEKLFF; cdr3_nt: TGTGCCAGCAGGACCACTAATGAAAAACTGTTTTTT
d_call: -; clone_size: once; cdr3_length: 13; v_call: TRBV6-1; j_call: TRBJ1-2; cdr3_aa: CASSRTSRDGYTF; cdr3_nt: TGTGCCAGCAGTCGAACCTCCAGGGATGGCTACACCTTC
d_call: -; clone_size: -; cdr3_length: 16; v_call: TRBV20-1; j_call: TRBJ2-3; cdr3_aa: CSARGPIGASTDTQYF; cdr3_nt: TGCAGTGCTAGAGGCCCTATAGGAGCTAGCACAGATACGCAGTATTTT
d_call: TRBD1; clone_size: -; cdr3_length: 14; v_call: TRBV20-1; j_call: TRBJ1-6; cdr3_aa: CSAKVTDRGSPLHF; cdr3_nt: TGCAGTGCTAAAGTAACGGACAGGGGATCACCCCTCCACTTT
d_call: -; clone_size: -; cdr3_length: 15; v_call: TRBV19; j_call: TRBJ1-1; cdr3_aa: CASSPQTVSNTEAFF; cdr3_nt: TGTGCCAGTAGTCCTCAGACTGTATCGAACACTGAAGCTTTCTTT
d_call: -; clone_size: -; cdr3_length: 13; v_call: TRBV2; j_call: TRBJ1-2; cdr3_aa: CASSEGGDYGYTF; cdr3_nt: TGTGCCAGCAGTGAAGGGGGAGACTATGGCTACACCTTC
d_call: -; clone_size: -; cdr3_length: 14; v_call: TRBV12-3/TRBV12-4; j_call: TRBJ1-6; cdr3_aa: CASSLAPINSPLHF; cdr3_nt: TGTGCCAGCAGTTTAGCACCTATTAATTCACCCCTCCACTTT
d_call: -; clone_size: few; cdr3_length: 14; v_call: TRBV20-1; j_call: TRBJ1-2; cdr3_aa: CSARSGQAGYGYTF; cdr3_nt: TGCAGTGCTAGGTCGGGGCAGGCTGGCTATGGCTACACCTTC
d_call: -; clone_size: once; cdr3_length: 15; v_call: TRBV24-1; j_call: TRBJ1-5; cdr3_aa: CATSTTGVGSQPQHF; cdr3_nt: TGTGCCACCAGTACTACAGGAGTGGGATCTCAGCCCCAGCATTTT
d_call: TRBD1; clone_size: -; cdr3_length: 17; v_call: TRBV10-3; j_call: TRBJ2-3; cdr3_aa: CAIREDNRGEDTDTQYF; cdr3_nt: TGTGCCATCAGGGAGGATAACAGGGGAGAGGACACAGATACGCAGTATTTT
d_call: TRBD1; clone_size: -; cdr3_length: 14; v_call: TRBV6-1; j_call: TRBJ1-1; cdr3_aa: CASSQGAENTEAFF; cdr3_nt: TGTGCCAGCAGCCAGGGGGCAGAGAACACTGAAGCTTTCTTT
d_call: TRBD1; clone_size: -; cdr3_length: 15; v_call: TRBV19; j_call: TRBJ1-2; cdr3_aa: CASSTQGGIDGGYTF; cdr3_nt: TGTGCCAGTTCCACTCAGGGGGGCATTGACGGTGGCTACACCTTC
d_call: TRBD1; clone_size: -; cdr3_length: 14; v_call: TRBV2; j_call: TRBJ2-3; cdr3_aa: CARQGVVGTDTQYF; cdr3_nt: TGTGCCCGACAGGGGGTAGTGGGCACAGATACGCAGTATTTT
d_call: TRBD1; clone_size: once; cdr3_length: 15; v_call: TRBV24-1; j_call: TRBJ1-2; cdr3_aa: CATSDPDRGGIGYTF; cdr3_nt: TGTGCCACCAGTGACCCCGACAGGGGGGGAATTGGCTACACCTTC
d_call: TRBD1; clone_size: -; cdr3_length: 14; v_call: TRBV5-1; j_call: TRBJ1-2; cdr3_aa: CASSPAGTGYGYTF; cdr3_nt: TGCGCCAGCAGCCCGGCTGGGACAGGCTATGGCTACACCTTC
d_call: TRBD1; clone_size: -; cdr3_length: 13; v_call: TRBV2; j_call: TRBJ1-4; cdr3_aa: CASSVDRGEKLFF; cdr3_nt: TGTGCCAGCAGTGTTGACAGGGGGGAAAAACTGTTTTTT
d_call: TRBD2; clone_size: -; cdr3_length: 15; v_call: TRBV7-2; j_call: TRBJ2-5; cdr3_aa: CASSLGLAGQETQYF; cdr3_nt: TGTGCCAGCAGCTTAGGACTAGCGGGGCAAGAGACCCAGTACTTC
d_call: -; clone_size: -; cdr3_length: 14; v_call: TRBV6-1; j_call: TRBJ1-2; cdr3_aa: CASTRDPGDYGYTF; cdr3_nt: TGTGCCAGCACCAGGGACCCAGGGGACTATGGCTACACCTTC
d_call: TRBD2; clone_size: -; cdr3_length: 19; v_call: TRBV7-9; j_call: TRBJ2-2; cdr3_aa: CASSTARLAGGKNTGELFF; cdr3_nt: TGTGCCAGCAGCACGGCTCGACTAGCGGGGGGGAAGAACACCGGGGAGCTGTTTTTT
d_call: -; clone_size: -; cdr3_length: 11; v_call: TRBV15; j_call: TRBJ1-2; cdr3_aa: CATSRDRGYTF; cdr3_nt: TGTGCCACCAGCAGAGATCGGGGCTACACCTTC